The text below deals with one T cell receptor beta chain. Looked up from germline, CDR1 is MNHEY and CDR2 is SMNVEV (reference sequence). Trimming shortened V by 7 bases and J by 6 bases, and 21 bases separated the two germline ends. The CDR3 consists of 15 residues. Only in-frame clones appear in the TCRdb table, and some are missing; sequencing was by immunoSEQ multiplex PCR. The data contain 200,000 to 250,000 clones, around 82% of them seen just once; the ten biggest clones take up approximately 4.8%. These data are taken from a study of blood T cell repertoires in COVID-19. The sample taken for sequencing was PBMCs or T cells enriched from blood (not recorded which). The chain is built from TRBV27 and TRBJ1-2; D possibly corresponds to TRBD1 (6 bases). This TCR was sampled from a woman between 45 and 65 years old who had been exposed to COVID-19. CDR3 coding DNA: TGTGCCAGCAAGCCCGGGACATCCAAGGGTCATGGCTACACCTTC. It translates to CASKPGTSKGHGYTF.